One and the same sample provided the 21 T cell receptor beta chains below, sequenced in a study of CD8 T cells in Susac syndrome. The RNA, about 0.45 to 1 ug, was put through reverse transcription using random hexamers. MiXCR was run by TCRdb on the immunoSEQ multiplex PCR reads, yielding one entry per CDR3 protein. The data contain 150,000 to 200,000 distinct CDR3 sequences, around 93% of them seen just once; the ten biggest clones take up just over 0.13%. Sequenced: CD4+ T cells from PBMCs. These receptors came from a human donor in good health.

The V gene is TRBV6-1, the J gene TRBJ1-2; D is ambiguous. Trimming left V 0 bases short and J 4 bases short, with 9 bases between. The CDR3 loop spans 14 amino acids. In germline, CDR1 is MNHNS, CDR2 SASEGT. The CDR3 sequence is CASSEAGGGYGYTF. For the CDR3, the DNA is TGTGCCAGCAGTGAAGCAGGAGGCGGCTATGGCTACACCTTC.

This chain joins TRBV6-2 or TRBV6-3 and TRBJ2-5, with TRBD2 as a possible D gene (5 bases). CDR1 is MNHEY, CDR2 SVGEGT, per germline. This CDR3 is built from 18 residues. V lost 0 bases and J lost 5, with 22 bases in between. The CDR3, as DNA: TGTGCCAGCAGTTACTCGCCGAGGATGGTCCACCCGGGGGAGACCCAGTACTTC. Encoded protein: CASSYSPRMVHPGETQYF.

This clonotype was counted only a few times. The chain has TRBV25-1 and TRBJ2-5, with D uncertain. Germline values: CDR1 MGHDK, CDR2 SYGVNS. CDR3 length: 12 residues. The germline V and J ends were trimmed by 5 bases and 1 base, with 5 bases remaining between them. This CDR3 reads CASSQIQETQYF. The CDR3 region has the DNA TGTGCCAGCAGTCAAATCCAAGAGACCCAGTACTTC.

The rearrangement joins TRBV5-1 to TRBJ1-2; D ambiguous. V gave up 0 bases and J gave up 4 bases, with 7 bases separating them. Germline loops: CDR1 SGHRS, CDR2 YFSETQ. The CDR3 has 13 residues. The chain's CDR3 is CASSLGESYGYTF. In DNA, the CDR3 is TGCGCCAGCAGCTTGGGAGAGAGCTATGGCTACACCTTC.

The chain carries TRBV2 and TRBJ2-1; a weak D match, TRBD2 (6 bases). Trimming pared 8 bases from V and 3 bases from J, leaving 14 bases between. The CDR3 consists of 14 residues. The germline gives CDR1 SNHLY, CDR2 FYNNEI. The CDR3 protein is CASPGTQGYNEQFF. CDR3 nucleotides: TGTGCCAGCCCCGGGACTCAAGGCTACAATGAGCAGTTCTTC. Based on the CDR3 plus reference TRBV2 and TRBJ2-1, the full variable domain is EPEVTQTPSHQVTQMGQEVILRCVPISNHLYFYWYRQILGQKVEFLVSFYNNEISEKSEIFDDQFSVERPDGSNFTLKIRSTKLEDSAMYFCASPGTQGYNEQFFGPGTRLTVL.

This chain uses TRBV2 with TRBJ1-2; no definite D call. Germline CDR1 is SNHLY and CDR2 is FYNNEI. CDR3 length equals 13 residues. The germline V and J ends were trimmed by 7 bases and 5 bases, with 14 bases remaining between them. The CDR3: CASNRRGVYGYTF. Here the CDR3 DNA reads TGTGCCAGCAACCGACGGGGTGTTTATGGCTACACCTTC.

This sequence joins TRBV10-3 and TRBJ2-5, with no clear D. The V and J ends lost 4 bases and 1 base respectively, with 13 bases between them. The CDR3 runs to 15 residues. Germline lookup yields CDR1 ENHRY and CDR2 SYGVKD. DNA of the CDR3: TGTGCCATCAGTGCTCCCGAGGCAGGCCAAGAGACCCAGTACTTC. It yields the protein CAISAPEAGQETQYF.

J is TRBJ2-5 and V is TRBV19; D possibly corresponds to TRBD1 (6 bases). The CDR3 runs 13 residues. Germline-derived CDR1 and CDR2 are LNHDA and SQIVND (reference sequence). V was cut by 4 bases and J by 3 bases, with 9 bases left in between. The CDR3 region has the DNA TGTGCCAGTAGTACACAGGGAGAAGAGACCCAGTACTTC. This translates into CASSTQGEETQYF.

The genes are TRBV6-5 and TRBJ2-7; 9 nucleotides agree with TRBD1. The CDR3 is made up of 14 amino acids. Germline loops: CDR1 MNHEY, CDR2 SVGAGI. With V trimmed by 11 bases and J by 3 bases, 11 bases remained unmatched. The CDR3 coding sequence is TGTGCCTGTTCGCCCGGGACAGGGCGCTACGAGCAGTACTTC. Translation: CACSPGTGRYEQYF.

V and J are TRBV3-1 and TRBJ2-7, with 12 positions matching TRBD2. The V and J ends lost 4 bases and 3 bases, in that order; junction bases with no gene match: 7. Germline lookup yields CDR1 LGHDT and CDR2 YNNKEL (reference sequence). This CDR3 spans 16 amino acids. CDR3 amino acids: CASSPQLAGGIYEQYF. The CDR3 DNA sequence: TGTGCCAGCAGCCCTCAACTAGCGGGGGGTATCTACGAGCAGTACTTC.

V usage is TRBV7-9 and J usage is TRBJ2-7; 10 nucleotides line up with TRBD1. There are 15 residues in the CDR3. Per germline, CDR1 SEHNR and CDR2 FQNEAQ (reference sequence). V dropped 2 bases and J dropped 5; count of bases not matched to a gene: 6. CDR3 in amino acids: CASSLPGTGVNEQYF. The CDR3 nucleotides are TGTGCCAGCAGCTTACCGGGGACAGGGGTAAACGAGCAGTACTTC.

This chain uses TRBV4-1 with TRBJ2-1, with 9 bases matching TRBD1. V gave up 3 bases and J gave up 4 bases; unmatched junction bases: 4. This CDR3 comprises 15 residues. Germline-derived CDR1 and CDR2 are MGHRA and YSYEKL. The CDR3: CASSQTGTGYNEQFF. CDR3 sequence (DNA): TGCGCCAGCAGCCAGACCGGGACAGGGTACAATGAGCAGTTCTTC.

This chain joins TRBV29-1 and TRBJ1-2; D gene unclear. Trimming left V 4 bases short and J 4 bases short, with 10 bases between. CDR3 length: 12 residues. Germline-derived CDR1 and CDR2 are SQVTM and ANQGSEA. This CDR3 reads CSVAASIYGYTF. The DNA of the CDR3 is TGCAGCGTTGCCGCCAGCATCTATGGCTACACCTTC.

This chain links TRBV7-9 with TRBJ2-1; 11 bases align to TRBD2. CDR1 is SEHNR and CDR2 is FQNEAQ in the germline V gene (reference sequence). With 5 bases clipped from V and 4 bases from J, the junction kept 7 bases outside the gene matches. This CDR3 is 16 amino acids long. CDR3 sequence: CASSRTSGPTYNEQFF. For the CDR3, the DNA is TGTGCCAGCAGCCGGACTAGCGGGCCTACTTACAATGAGCAGTTCTTC. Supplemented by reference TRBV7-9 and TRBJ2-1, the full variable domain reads DTGVSQNPRHKITKRGQNVTFRCDPISEHNRLYWYRQTLGQGPEFLTYFQNEAQLEKSRLLSDRFSAERPKGSFSTLEIQRTEQGDSAMYLCASSRTSGPTYNEQFFGPGTRLTVL.

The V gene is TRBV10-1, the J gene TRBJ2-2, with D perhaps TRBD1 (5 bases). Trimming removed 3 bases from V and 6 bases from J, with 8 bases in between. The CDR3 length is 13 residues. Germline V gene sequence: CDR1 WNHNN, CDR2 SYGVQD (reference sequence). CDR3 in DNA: TGCGCCAGCAGTGAACAGGTTGCCGGGGAGCTGTTTTTT. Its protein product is CASSEQVAGELFF.

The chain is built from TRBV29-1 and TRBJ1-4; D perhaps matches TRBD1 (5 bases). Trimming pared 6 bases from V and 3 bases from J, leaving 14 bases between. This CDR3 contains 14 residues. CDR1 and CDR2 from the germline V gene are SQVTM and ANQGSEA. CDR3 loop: CSVALTDPNEKLFF. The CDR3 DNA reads TGCAGCGTGGCCTTGACAGACCCTAATGAAAAACTGTTTTTT.

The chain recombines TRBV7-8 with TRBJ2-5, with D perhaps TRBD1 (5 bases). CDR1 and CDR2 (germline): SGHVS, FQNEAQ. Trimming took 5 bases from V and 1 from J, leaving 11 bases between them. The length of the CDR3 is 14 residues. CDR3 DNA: TGTGCCAGCAGCCGTCGGACAATCCAAGAGACCCAGTACTTC. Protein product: CASSRRTIQETQYF.

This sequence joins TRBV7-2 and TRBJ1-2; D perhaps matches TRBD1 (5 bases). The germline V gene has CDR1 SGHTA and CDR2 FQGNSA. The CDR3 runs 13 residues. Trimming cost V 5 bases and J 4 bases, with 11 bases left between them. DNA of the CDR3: TGTGCCAGCAGCGCCGGGACGACCTATGGCTACACCTTC. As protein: CASSAGTTYGYTF.

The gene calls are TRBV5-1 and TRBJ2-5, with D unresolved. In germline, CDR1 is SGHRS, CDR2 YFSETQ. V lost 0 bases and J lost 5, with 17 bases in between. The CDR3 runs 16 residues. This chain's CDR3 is CASSLGSLPPKETQYF. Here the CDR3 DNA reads TGCGCCAGCAGCTTGGGGTCCCTACCCCCCAAGGAGACCCAGTACTTC.

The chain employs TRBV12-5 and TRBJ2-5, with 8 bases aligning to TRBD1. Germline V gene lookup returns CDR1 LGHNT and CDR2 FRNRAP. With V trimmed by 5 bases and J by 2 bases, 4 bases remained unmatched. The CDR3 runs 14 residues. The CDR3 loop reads CASGAGQGQETQYF. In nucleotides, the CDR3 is TGTGCTAGTGGTGCCGGACAGGGTCAAGAGACCCAGTACTTC.

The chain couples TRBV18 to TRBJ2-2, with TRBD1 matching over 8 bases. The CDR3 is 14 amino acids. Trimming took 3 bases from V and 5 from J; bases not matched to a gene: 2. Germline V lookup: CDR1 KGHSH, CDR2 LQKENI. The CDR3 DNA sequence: TGTGCCAGCTCACCGACAGGGGAGACCGGGGAGCTGTTTTTT. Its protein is CASSPTGETGELFF. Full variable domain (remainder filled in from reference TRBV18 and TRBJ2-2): NAGVMQNPRHLVRRRGQEARLRCSPMKGHSHVYWYRQLPEEGLKFMVYLQKENIIDESGMPKERFSAEFPKEGPSILRIQQVVRGDSAAYFCASSPTGETGELFFGEGSRLTVL.